This TCR beta chain was recorded in a study of T cell repertoires in cytomegalovirus infection. As for the study in general: Matching HLA type, along with CMV infection, was indicated by public TCR beta signatures.

In TCRdb, the reads were re-called with MiXCR into one record per CDR3 protein. The sample includes a few hundred thousand distinct CDR3 sequences, roughly 42% of them seen just once. The CDR3 is 14 amino acids. CDR1 and CDR2 (germline): DFQATT, SNEGSKA (reference sequence). With 1 base removed from V and 3 bases from J, the gap between germline ends came to 9 bases. As regards this clonotype: Its antigen remains unknown.

The sequenced sample was cultured PBMCs, obtained from culture after CMV antigen stimulation. This sequence was found in a human donor in good health (CMV status not recorded). Some clones in this sample may be carry-over from other donors' samples. V and J are TRBV20-1 and TRBJ1-4; a weak D match, TRBD1 (5 bases). The CDR3 here is CSARVRGPNEKLFF. CDR3 nucleotides: TGCAGTGCTAGAGTCCGGGGCCCTAATGAAAAACTGTTTTTT.